A single T cell receptor (beta chain) is shown here with its context. This entry belongs to a study of blood T cell repertoires in COVID-19. About the research overall: Donors in the United States, Italy and Spain gave samples during acute or convalescent COVID-19.

Germline CDR1 and CDR2: DFQATT and SNEGSKA (reference sequence). The CDR3 runs to 10 residues. The ends were cut back, 6 bases at V and 8 bases at J, with 8 bases in the middle. In the authors' methods: Reference gene primers were amplified, and this amplification served to estimate nucleated cell counts. Produced via immunoSEQ multiplex PCR; TCRdb's table is partial and in-frame only. The DNA gave D and trimming, while V, J and clone size come from that table. The sample gives roughly 300,000 clones, roughly 82% of which show up once; 1.5% to 2% is in the top ten. V usage is TRBV20-1 and J usage is TRBJ2-1; a possible D gene is TRBD2 (5 bases). Input material: peripheral blood. The receptor was derived from a woman in her forties or fifties with acute or convalescent COVID-19. CDR3 loop: CSASGDEQFF. The CDR3, as DNA: TGCAGTGCGTCCGGGGATGAGCAGTTCTTC.